The clone carrying this T cell receptor beta chain has just a few counts. Its antigen is not identified. After removal of 8 bases from V and 2 bases from J, the junction contained 8 bases not matched to a gene. CDR3 length equals 14 residues. Germline-derived CDR1 and CDR2 are DFQATT and SNEGSKA (reference sequence). The data stem from a study of vaccination and CD4 T cells after COVID-19. Treatment here: roughly 10-day PBMC culture with coronavirus spike peptide pools or control peptides (ViraFEST assay). Researchers used the Oncomine TCR Beta short-read assay to sequence DNA from cultured CD4+ T cells. TCRdb passed the PCR reads through MiXCR, listing each CDR3 protein once. The table has around 10,000 distinct CDR3 sequences, roughly 57% seen once.

This rearrangement joins TRBV20-1 to TRBJ2-7; 11 bases are a match to TRBD1. What was sequenced was CD4+ T cells from blood, cultured in vitro. The TCR sequence derives from a human donor who had recovered from COVID-19. The CDR3 coding sequence is TGCAGTCCGTCACCGGGACAGGGGGCCTACGAGCAGTACTTC. Protein product: CSPSPGQGAYEQYF.